Following are 17 T cell receptor beta chains from one sample sequenced in a study of blood T cell repertoires in COVID-19. Only in-frame clones appear in the TCRdb table, and some are missing; sequencing was by immunoSEQ multiplex PCR. The sample has under 250,000 clones, 65% to 85% seen once; the top ten hold around 5.5%. The material sequenced was peripheral blood. The receptors derive from a human donor in a cohort sampled during active COVID-19.

V gene TRBV25-1 combines with J gene TRBJ2-5; D may be TRBD1 (5 bases). This CDR3 contains 17 residues. Between the trimmed V and J ends, which lost 3 bases and 2 bases, there was a span of 19 bases. The germline gives CDR1 MGHDK, CDR2 SYGVNS. The CDR3 reads CASSDLRARQGQETQYF. In nucleotides, the CDR3 is TGTGCCAGCAGTGATCTTCGGGCCCGCCAGGGTCAAGAGACCCAGTACTTC.

The rearrangement uses TRBV28 and TRBJ2-7, with 9 bases fitting TRBD1. The V gene's germline CDR1 is MDHEN and CDR2 SYDVKM. The CDR3 is 14 amino acids. V trimming: 7 bases; J trimming: 3 bases; junction bases outside the gene matches: 7. CDR3 nucleotide sequence: TGTGCCAGCACCTTAACAGGGGGCCTCTACGAGCAGTACTTC. It translates to CASTLTGGLYEQYF. The entire variable domain, with the rest obtained from reference TRBV28 and TRBJ2-7, is as follows: DVKVTQSSRYLVKRTGEKVFLECVQDMDHENMFWYRQDPGLGLRLIYFSYDVKMKEKGDIPEGYSVSREKKERFSLILESASTNQTSMYLCASTLTGGLYEQYFGPGTRLTVT.

The chain recombines TRBV4-1 with TRBJ1-4; D call uncertain. Looked up from germline, CDR1 is MGHRA and CDR2 is YSYEKL. The CDR3 sequence is 16 residues long. Trimming removed 0 bases from V and 5 bases from J, with 13 bases in between. The CDR3 DNA reads as TGCGCCAGCAGCCAAGAAGGTAAAGCGAGGAATGAAAAACTGTTTTTT. Translating it yields CASSQEGKARNEKLFF.

The chain joins TRBV6-5 to TRBJ2-5, with 8 bases aligning to TRBD1. The germline V gene has CDR1 MNHEY and CDR2 SVGAGI. Trimming at V came to 5 bases and at J to 2 bases, leaving 1 base not matched to a gene. CDR3 length: 13 amino acids. The CDR3 DNA reads TGTGCCAGCAGTCGGACAGGGCAAGAGACCCAGTACTTC. It specifies CASSRTGQETQYF.

A single count supports this clone. The chain combines TRBV27 with TRBJ1-6, with D unclear. The V end was cut by 0 bases, the J end by 4 bases, with 7 bases between. The CDR3 totals 15 residues. The germline V gene encodes CDR1 MNHEY and CDR2 SMNVEV (reference sequence). The CDR3 bases are TGTGCCAGCAGTTTATCCGCCACTTATAATTCACCCCTCCACTTT. Translation gives CASSLSATYNSPLHF.

This chain uses TRBV18 with TRBJ2-3; TRBD2 matches at 8 bases. The V gene end was trimmed by 3 bases and the J gene end by 2 bases; junction bases not matched to a gene: 7. The length of the CDR3 is 16 residues. In germline, CDR1 is KGHSH, CDR2 LQKENI. CDR3 loop: CASSPAGGAFTDTQYF. The CDR3 nucleotides read TGTGCCAGCTCACCGGCGGGAGGAGCCTTCACAGATACGCAGTATTTT.

The V gene is TRBV27, the J gene TRBJ2-7, with 7 nucleotides matching TRBD1. The CDR3 extends over 18 amino acids. Germline values: CDR1 MNHEY, CDR2 SMNVEV (reference sequence). With 5 bases clipped from V and 3 bases from J, the junction kept 19 bases outside the gene matches. The CDR3 region is CASSPPFDRGGPYYEQYF. For the CDR3, the DNA is TGTGCCAGCAGTCCACCTTTCGACCGAGGGGGCCCTTACTACGAGCAGTACTTC.

The rearrangement uses TRBV28 and TRBJ1-1, with a tentative D call TRBD1 (6 bases). This CDR3 spans 15 amino acids. From germline, CDR1 is MDHEN and CDR2 SYDVKM. V lost 3 bases, J lost 3 bases, and 14 bases lay in between. For the CDR3, the DNA is TGTGCCAGCAGTTTCCCGGGGGGCGGCGACACTGAAGCTTTCTTT. Translated: CASSFPGGGDTEAFF.

The gene calls are TRBV27 and TRBJ2-7; TRBD2 matches 10 bases. The CDR3 length is 15 residues. Germline V lookup: CDR1 MNHEY, CDR2 SMNVEV (reference sequence). The V segment lost 9 bases and the J segment 4 bases; nucleotides outside the gene matches: 12. CDR3 region: CARILPSGSQYEQYF. CDR3 nucleotides: TGTGCCAGGATCCTTCCTAGCGGGAGCCAATACGAGCAGTACTTC.

A single count supports this clone. The chain joins TRBV29-1 to TRBJ1-2, with 7 bases identical to TRBD1. Germline lookup yields CDR1 SQVTM and CDR2 ANQGSEA. This CDR3 comprises 13 residues. V lost 7 bases, J lost 0 bases, and 5 bases stayed unmatched. CDR3 amino acids: CSAPQGANYGYTF. The CDR3 DNA is TGCAGCGCCCCCCAGGGGGCTAACTATGGCTACACCTTC.

The chain links TRBV2 to TRBJ1-5; perhaps TRBD1 as D (6 bases). The germline CDR1 and CDR2 sequences are SNHLY and FYNNEI. V was trimmed by 7 bases and J by 6 bases, leaving 13 bases between them. This CDR3 has 13 residues. CDR3 in amino acids: CASTPQGFQPQHF. The CDR3 nucleotides read TGTGCCAGCACCCCGCAGGGGTTTCAGCCCCAGCATTTT.

The V and J genes are TRBV27 and TRBJ2-1, with D possibly TRBD2 on 5 matching bases. The CDR3 sequence is 16 residues long. Germline V gene lookup returns CDR1 MNHEY and CDR2 SMNVEV (reference sequence). V dropped 7 bases and J dropped 7 bases, with 23 bases sitting between them. CDR3 DNA: TGTGCCAGCACTTTCTCGGCAGGAGGAATCCTTAATGAGCAGTTCTTC. Its translation: CASTFSAGGILNEQFF.

The chain is built from TRBV19 and TRBJ2-7; tentative D call: TRBD1 (9 bases). Germline CDR1 is LNHDA and CDR2 is SQIVND (reference sequence). Trimming shortened V by 5 bases and J by 7 bases, and 33 bases separated the two germline ends. The CDR3 totals 19 residues. CDR3 nucleotide sequence: TGTGCCAGTAGTCCACGAGCGGGGGCCCGGGACAGGGAAGGGCAGGAGCAGTACTTC. It codes for CASSPRAGARDREGQEQYF. Using reference TRBV19 and TRBJ2-7 for the parts outside the CDR3, the full variable domain is DGGITQSPKYLFRKEGQNVTLSCEQNLNHDAMYWYRQDPGQGLRLIYYSQIVNDFQKGDIAEGYSVSREKKESFPLTVTSAQKNPTAFYLCASSPRAGARDREGQEQYFGPGTRLTVT.

In this sample, this clone turned up once. The CDR3 loop reads CASSAGTRTDTQYF. The CDR3 nucleotides are TGTGCCAGCAGCGCCGGGACACGCACAGATACGCAGTATTTT. V gene TRBV2 combines with J gene TRBJ2-3, with D maybe TRBD1 (6 bases). Germline CDR1 SNHLY, CDR2 FYNNEI. This CDR3 is built from 14 residues. Trimming stripped 6 bases from V and 1 base from J, with 11 bases between.

The V gene is TRBV5-1, the J gene TRBJ2-1; D is perhaps TRBD1 (6 bases). Looked up from germline, CDR1 is SGHRS and CDR2 is YFSETQ. Trimming removed 2 bases at V and 5 bases at J, with 14 bases between. The CDR3 totals 15 residues. CDR3 sequence: CASSLSGAPHNEQFF. The DNA for the CDR3 is TGCGCCAGCAGCTTATCAGGGGCCCCCCACAATGAGCAGTTCTTC.

In nucleotides, the CDR3 is TGTGCCACCCAAAAAGGACAGGGAGAAACCTATAATTCACCCCTCCACTTT. Translating it yields CATQKGQGETYNSPLHF. The chain combines TRBV5-4 with TRBJ1-6; the match to TRBD1 covers 8 bases. Germline V gene lookup returns CDR1 SGHNT and CDR2 YYREEE (reference sequence). The CDR3 totals 17 residues. V shed 9 bases and J 2 bases; nucleotides not matched to a gene: 13.

This rearrangement joins TRBV10-1 to TRBJ2-2; 8 nucleotides line up with TRBD2. The V segment lost 3 bases and the J segment 0 bases; nucleotides outside the gene matches: 0. Germline CDR1 and CDR2: WNHNN and SYGVQD (reference sequence). This CDR3 has 15 residues. The CDR3 DNA follows: TGCGCCAGCAGTGACGGGGGGGCGAACACCGGGGAGCTGTTTTTT. Its protein is CASSDGGANTGELFF.